These T cell receptor beta chains were read from a single sample in a study of T-cell memory formation after mild COVID-19. TCRdb passed the 5' RACE reads through MiXCR, listing each CDR3 protein once. The data show 300,000 or so distinct CDR3 sequences, around 15% seen once. The specimen sequenced was PBMCs or a T cell subset sorted from them (not recorded which). The receptors shown here come from a man between 18 and 35 years old who had mild COVID-19 (a few samples of this study predate the infection). Cell type and time point are not known. Each CDR3 is given with its conserved first and last residue. A D gene is named only where the DNA matches it firmly. Clone size is given for some rows only: seen once, a few or many times, or a class if the clone is expanded.

.	few	TRBJ2-2	TRBV12-3/TRBV12-4	TGTGCCAGCAGTTTCGGAACAGCCTCGCACACCGGGGAGCTGTTTTTT	CASSFGTASHTGELFF
.	.	TRBJ1-1	TRBV7-2	TGTGCCAGCAGCTTCTCCACGGGAACAGGGAACACTGAAGCTTTCTTT	CASSFSTGTGNTEAFF
.	.	TRBJ1-2	TRBV7-9	TGTGCCAGCAGCTTATTCGGTGGCTACACCTTC	CASSLFGGYTF
.	.	TRBJ1-5	TRBV10-2	TGCGCCAGCAGCCCCGAGAGGGATCAGCCCCAGCATTTT	CASSPERDQPQHF
TRBD2	few	TRBJ2-1	TRBV7-9	TGTGCCAGCAGCTTGGGGACTAGCGGGGGGACCTACAATGAGCAGTTCTTC	CASSLGTSGGTYNEQFF
.	few	TRBJ2-3	TRBV4-3	TGCGCCAGCAGCCAAGGCACATACACAGATACGCAGTATTTT	CASSQGTYTDTQYF
.	.	TRBJ2-1	TRBV18	TGTGCCAGCTCACCACGTGGTAGCACCGAGGGTGAGCAGTTCTTC	CASSPRGSTEGEQFF
TRBD2	.	TRBJ2-3	TRBV7-2	TGTGCCAGCAGCTTAGGGGCTAGCGGGGGAAATACGCAGTATTTT	CASSLGASGGNTQYF
TRBD1	.	TRBJ2-5	TRBV6-1	TGTGCCAGCAGTGAAGCGTTAAGGGGGCCACAAGAGACCCAGTACTTC	CASSEALRGPQETQYF
TRBD2	few	TRBJ2-5	TRBV12-3/TRBV12-4	TGTGCCAGCAGCCCCGGGACTAGCGGGACACAAGAGACCCAGTACTTC	CASSPGTSGTQETQYF
.	few	TRBJ1-6	TRBV6-5	TGTGCCAGCAGCATAGGGAGGGGAGGGTCACCCCTCCACTTT	CASSIGRGGSPLHF
.	.	TRBJ1-5	TRBV7-9	TGTGCCAGCAGCCTAAGCCTTGAGAATCAGCCCCAGCATTTT	CASSLSLENQPQHF
.	few	TRBJ1-2	TRBV12-5	TGTGCTAGTGGTTTCTCTTTGGGGGGCTACACCTTC	CASGFSLGGYTF
.	many	TRBJ2-3	TRBV4-3	TGCGCCAGCAGCCCCCGCTTCCCATCGGTCGGGGATACGCAGTATTTT	CASSPRFPSVGDTQYF
.	.	TRBJ2-3	TRBV19	TGTGCCAGTAGTATGTCACTAGCAGCAGATACGCAGTATTTT	CASSMSLAADTQYF
TRBD1	few	TRBJ1-1	TRBV5-1	TGCGCCAGCAGCAGAGGGGCCCGACAGGGTATCACTGAAGCTTTCTTT	CASSRGARQGITEAFF
.	few	TRBJ2-3	TRBV27	TGTGCCAGCAGTTTATACATGGGGGCCACAGATACGCAGTATTTT	CASSLYMGATDTQYF
TRBD2	few	TRBJ2-3	TRBV7-2	TGTGCCAGCAGCCCCGGGACTAGCGGGGGGGCCGGCGGCACAGATACGCAGTATTTT	CASSPGTSGGAGGTDTQYF
.	few	TRBJ1-1	TRBV4-1	TGCGCCAGCAGCCAACCCCTAGGGCAGGGAGAAGCTTTCTTT	CASSQPLGQGEAFF
.	few	TRBJ1-1	TRBV9	TGTGCCAGCAGCGTAGGGGGTAGGGGGGTGCGAGAAGCTTTCTTT	CASSVGGRGVREAFF
.	many	TRBJ2-7	TRBV5-1	TGCGCCAGCAGCTCTCAGCCTACGAACGAGCAGTACTTC	CASSSQPTNEQYF
.	.	TRBJ2-2	TRBV12-3/TRBV12-4	TGTGCCAGCAGACCCGACGTGGGGGAAGGGAGCACCGGGGAGCTGTTTTTT	CASRPDVGEGSTGELFF
TRBD1	many	TRBJ2-2	TRBV24-1	TGTGCCACCAGTTTGGACAGGGTTGGAGACACCGGGGAGCTGTTTTTT	CATSLDRVGDTGELFF
TRBD1	few	TRBJ1-5	TRBV30	TGTGCTTACACCGGGACAGGGAATACTCCCCAGCATTTT	CAYTGTGNTPQHF
.	.	TRBJ2-1	TRBV6-2/TRBV6-3	TGTGCCAGCAGCTCATATGCCGTTTTAGGAGCAAATGAGCAGTTCTTC	CASSSYAVLGANEQFF
.	.	TRBJ2-2	TRBV7-3	TGTGCCAGCAGCCCCAAACTAAAGCCAAGGGGCCTCGGGGAGCTGTTTTTT	CASSPKLKPRGLGELFF
.	many	TRBJ1-6	TRBV4-1	TGCGCCAGCAGCCAAGGGAGCTCCTATAATTCACCCCTCCACTTT	CASSQGSSYNSPLHF
TRBD1	few	TRBJ2-5	TRBV18	TGTGCCAGCTCACGAAGAGGGGACAGGGTAGAGACCCAGTACTTC	CASSRRGDRVETQYF